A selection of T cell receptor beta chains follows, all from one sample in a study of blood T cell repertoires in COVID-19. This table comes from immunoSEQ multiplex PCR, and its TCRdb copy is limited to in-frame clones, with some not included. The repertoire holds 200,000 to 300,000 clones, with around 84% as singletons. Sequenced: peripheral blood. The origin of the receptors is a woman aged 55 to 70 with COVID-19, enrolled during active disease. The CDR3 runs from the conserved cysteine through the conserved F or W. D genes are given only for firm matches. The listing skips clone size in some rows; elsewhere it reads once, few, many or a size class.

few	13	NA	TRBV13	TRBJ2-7	CASSYALGEARYF	TGTGCCAGCAGTTACGCTCTAGGGGAGGCGAGGTACTTC
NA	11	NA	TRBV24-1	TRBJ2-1	CATRDFNEQFF	TGTGCCACCAGGGACTTCAATGAGCAGTTCTTC
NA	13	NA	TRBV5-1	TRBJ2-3	CASSSLATDTQYF	TGCGCCAGCAGCTCCCTGGCCACAGATACGCAGTATTTT
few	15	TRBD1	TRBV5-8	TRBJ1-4	CAGTGGRTTNEKLFF	TGTGCCGGGACAGGGGGCCGAACAACTAATGAAAAACTGTTTTTT
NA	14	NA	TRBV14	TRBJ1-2	CASSQVRGGYGYTF	TGTGCCAGCAGCCAAGTCCGGGGGGGGTATGGCTACACCTTC
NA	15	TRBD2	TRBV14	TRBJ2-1	CASSPLAGGPNEQFF	TGTGCCAGCAGCCCCCTAGCGGGAGGGCCCAATGAGCAGTTCTTC
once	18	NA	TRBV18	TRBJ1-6	CASSPTLRRGVGNSPLHF	TGTGCCAGCTCACCAACCCTACGCCGGGGGGTCGGTAATTCACCCCTCCACTTT
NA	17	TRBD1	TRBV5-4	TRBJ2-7	CASSLEGQGFRSYEQYF	TGTGCCAGCAGCTTGGAGGGACAGGGGTTCCGGAGCTACGAGCAGTACTTC
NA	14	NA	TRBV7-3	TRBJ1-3	CASSLRPGGNTIYF	TGTGCCAGCAGCTTAAGGCCAGGAGGAAACACCATATATTTT
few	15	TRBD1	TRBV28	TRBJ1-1	CASSYPGQGTGEAFF	TGTGCCAGCAGTTATCCGGGACAGGGTACGGGAGAAGCTTTCTTT
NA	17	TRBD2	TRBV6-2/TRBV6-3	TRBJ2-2	CASSSLVLAGVSGELFF	TGTGCCAGCAGTTCACTGGTACTAGCGGGAGTTTCAGGGGAGCTGTTTTTT
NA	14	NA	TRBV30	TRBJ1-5	CAWSAMTPNQPQHF	TGTGCCTGGAGTGCTATGACACCAAATCAGCCCCAGCATTTT
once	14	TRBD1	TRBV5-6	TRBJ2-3	CASSGTGGGDTQYF	TGTGCCAGCAGCGGGACAGGTGGCGGAGATACGCAGTATTTT
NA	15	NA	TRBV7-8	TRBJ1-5	CASSLAGASNQPQHF	TGTGCCAGCAGCTTAGCTGGGGCTAGCAATCAGCCCCAGCATTTT
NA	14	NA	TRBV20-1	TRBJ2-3	CSASRGPDTDTQYF	TGCAGTGCTAGTCGCGGGCCGGACACAGATACGCAGTATTTT
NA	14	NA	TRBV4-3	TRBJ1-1	CASSQDSLVAEAFF	TGCGCCAGCAGCCAAGACAGTTTGGTCGCTGAAGCTTTCTTT
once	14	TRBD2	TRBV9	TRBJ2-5	CASSVEAGGSAQYF	TGTGCCAGCAGCGTAGAAGCGGGAGGCTCGGCCCAGTACTTC
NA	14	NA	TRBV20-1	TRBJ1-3	CSASQTVSGNTIYF	TGCAGTGCGAGTCAGACAGTCTCTGGAAACACCATATATTTT
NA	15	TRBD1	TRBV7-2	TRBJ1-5	CASSSGQGEGTPQHF	TGTGCCAGCAGCTCAGGACAGGGGGAAGGGACGCCCCAGCATTTT
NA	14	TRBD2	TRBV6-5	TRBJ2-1	CATRGLGSYNEQFF	TGTGCCACCCGGGGACTAGGGTCCTACAATGAGCAGTTCTTC
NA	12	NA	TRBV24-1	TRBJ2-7	CATSLQGQEQYF	TGTGCCACCAGCCTTCAGGGGCAGGAGCAGTACTTC
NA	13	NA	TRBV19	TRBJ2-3	CASGGQYTDTQYF	TGTGCCAGCGGAGGCCAGTACACAGATACGCAGTATTTT
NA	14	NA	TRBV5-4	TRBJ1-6	CASTSGQINSPLHF	TGTGCCAGCACCTCCGGACAGATAAATTCACCCCTCCACTTT
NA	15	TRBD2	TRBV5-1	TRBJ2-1	CASSSGTSGKNEQFF	TGCGCCAGCAGCTCCGGGACTAGCGGGAAGAATGAGCAGTTCTTC
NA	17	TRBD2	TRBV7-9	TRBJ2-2	CASSVLAGGPGTGELFF	TGTGCCAGCAGCGTACTAGCGGGAGGGCCGGGCACCGGGGAGCTGTTTTTT
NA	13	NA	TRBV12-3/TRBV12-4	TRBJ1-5	CASSSNGYQPQHF	TGTGCCAGCAGTTCCAACGGGTATCAGCCCCAGCATTTT
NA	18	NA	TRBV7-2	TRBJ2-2	CASSPAPVPKWRTGELFF	TGTGCCAGCAGCCCTGCCCCGGTCCCCAAATGGAGGACCGGGGAGCTGTTTTTT
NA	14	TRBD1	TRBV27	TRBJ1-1	CATRRGQQNTEAFF	TGTGCCACCCGGCGGGGACAGCAGAACACTGAAGCTTTCTTT
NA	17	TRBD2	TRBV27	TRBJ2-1	CASSPRAGGNSYNEQFF	TGTGCCAGCAGTCCTAGAGCGGGAGGGAACTCCTACAATGAGCAGTTCTTC
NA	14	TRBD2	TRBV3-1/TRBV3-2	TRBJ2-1	CASSQDPWGGEQFF	TGTGCCAGCAGCCAAGATCCATGGGGAGGGGAGCAGTTCTTC
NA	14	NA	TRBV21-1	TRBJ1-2	CASSKGSRGYGYTF	TGTGCCAGCAGCAAAGGGTCCAGGGGCTATGGCTACACCTTC
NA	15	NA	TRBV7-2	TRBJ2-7	CASSLELRSSYEQYF	TGTGCCAGCAGCCTTGAGCTTAGGAGCTCCTACGAGCAGTACTTC
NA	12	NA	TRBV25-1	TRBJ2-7	CASSDYVYEQYF	TGTGCCAGCAGTGACTACGTCTACGAGCAGTACTTC
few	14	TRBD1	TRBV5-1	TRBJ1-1	CASSLGTGGSEAFF	TGCGCCAGCAGCTTGGGGACAGGGGGCTCCGAAGCTTTCTTT
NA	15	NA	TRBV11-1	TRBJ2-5	CASSSQMPGAETQYF	TGTGCCAGCAGCTCTCAGATGCCGGGAGCGGAGACCCAGTACTTC
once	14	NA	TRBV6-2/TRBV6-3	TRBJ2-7	CASSYIADDYEQYF	TGTGCCAGCAGTTACATAGCGGATGACTACGAGCAGTACTTC
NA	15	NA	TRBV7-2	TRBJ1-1	CASSPLQVMNTEAFF	TGTGCCAGCAGTCCACTACAGGTCATGAACACTGAAGCTTTCTTT
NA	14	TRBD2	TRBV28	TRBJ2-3	CASSWGLSTDTQYF	TGTGCCAGCAGTTGGGGACTAAGCACAGATACGCAGTATTTT
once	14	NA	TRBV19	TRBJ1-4	CASSKEILREKLFF	TGTGCCAGTAGTAAGGAGATCCTTCGGGAAAAACTGTTTTTT
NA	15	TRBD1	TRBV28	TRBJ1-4	CASSSPGQGYEKLFF	TGTGCCAGCAGTTCGCCGGGACAGGGGTATGAAAAACTGTTTTTT
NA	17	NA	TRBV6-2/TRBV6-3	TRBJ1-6	CASSYPQGGSDDSPLHF	TGTGCCAGCAGTTACCCCCAAGGCGGAAGCGACGATTCACCCCTCCACTTT
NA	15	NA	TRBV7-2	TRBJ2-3	CASSPQAGSPDTQYF	TGTGCCAGCAGCCCCCAGGCCGGGAGCCCAGATACGCAGTATTTT
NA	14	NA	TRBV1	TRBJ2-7	CTSSQEAAQYEQYF	TGCACCAGCAGCCAAGAGGCAGCGCAATACGAGCAGTACTTC
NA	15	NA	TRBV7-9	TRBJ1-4	CASSPGGPGDEKLFF	TGTGCCAGCAGCCCGGGTGGGCCGGGGGATGAAAAACTGTTTTTT
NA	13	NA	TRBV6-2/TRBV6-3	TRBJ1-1	CASSYPAGAEAFF	TGTGCCAGCAGTTACCCGGCGGGGGCTGAAGCTTTCTTT
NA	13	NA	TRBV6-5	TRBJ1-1	CASRVSVTTEAFF	TGTGCCAGCAGAGTCAGCGTTACCACTGAAGCTTTCTTT
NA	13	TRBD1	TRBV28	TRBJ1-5	CASSPGQVRSQHF	TGTGCCAGCAGTCCTGGACAGGTTCGGTCCCAGCATTTT
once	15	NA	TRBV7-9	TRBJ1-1	CASSLVGTQNTEAFF	TGTGCCAGCAGCTTAGTTGGGACACAAAACACTGAAGCTTTCTTT
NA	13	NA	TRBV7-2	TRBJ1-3	CASSPGVGNTIYF	TGTGCCAGCAGCCCCGGAGTTGGAAACACCATATATTTT
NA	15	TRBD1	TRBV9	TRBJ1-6	CASSASSTGVSPLHF	TGTGCCAGCAGCGCCTCCTCGACAGGGGTCTCACCCCTCCACTTT